This TCR beta chain was retrieved from a study of cytomegalovirus exposure and HLA in healthy donors. The CDR3 has 18 amino acids. Germline V CDR1 and CDR2: PRHDT, FYEKMQ (reference sequence). Losses at the gene ends were 0 bases for V and 0 bases for J; bases not matched to a gene: 3. Primers for the PCR totalled 60 Vbeta and 13 Jbeta. The protocol was immunoSEQ multiplex PCR, while the TCRdb copy is restricted to in-frame clones and leaves out a portion. The sample gives nearly 110,000 clones, around three quarters of which show up once; 4.2% is in the top ten. The sequenced sample was PBMCs. The rearrangement links TRBV13 to TRBJ2-3; 13 nucleotides align to TRBD2. This TCR was sampled from a male donor in good health and CMV-seronegative. The CDR3 region has the DNA TGTGCCAGCAGCTTAGGGGGACTAGCGGGGCTAAGCACAGATACGCAGTATTTT. It codes for CASSLGGLAGLSTDTQYF.